The entry below gives a single T cell receptor (beta chain) sequence along with its context. This specimen belongs to a study of T cells in Graves' hyperthyroidism and ophthalmopathy. The ends were cut back, 5 bases at V and 7 bases at J, with 11 bases in the middle. The CDR3 length is 13 residues. Amplified TCR beta CDR3 regions came from RNA transcripts. HTBI primers were the set used in a first-round RT-PCR of the TCR CDR3. TCRdb re-analysed the multiplex PCR reads in MiXCR, keeping a single row per CDR3 protein. Of about 740,000 distinct CDR3 sequences detected, around 13% appear once; the ten largest clones hold 10% to 13%. Hyperthyroidism of Graves' type that showed no ophthalmopathy progression within 18 months was stable. Uncontrolled infection, other autoimmune disease, pregnancy or lactation led to exclusion.

This TCR was sampled from a young woman with Graves' hyperthyroidism. The genes are TRBV12-3 or TRBV12-4 and TRBJ2-2; D is uncertain. The sample was blood. The CDR3 is CASSVYLNGELFF. The CDR3 coding sequence is TGTGCCAGCAGTGTTTACCTAAACGGGGAGCTGTTTTTT.